This TCR beta chain was retrieved from a study of shared T cell receptors in the human thymus. From germline, CDR1 is MNHNY and CDR2 SVGAGI (reference sequence). J was trimmed by 8 bases and V by 6 bases; bases with no gene match: 12. This CDR3 contains 15 residues. This clone occurred a few times. TCRdb keeps only in-frame clones here, not all; method: immunoSEQ multiplex PCR. The repertoire holds more than 550,000 clones, with approximately 85% as singletons. These data were also filed under a second study, of human thymus T cells. From that paper: Resected material from corrective heart surgery provided the thymus tissue analysed. In thymic and blood repertoires alike, V and J usage looked biased. Overlap was high between thymic repertoires from unrelated individuals, as reported in related research.

The source material was thymocytes. The TCR was taken from a girl under three years old with a congenital heart defect. The chain uses TRBV6-6 and TRBJ2-1; 8 nucleotides match TRBD1. CDR3 coding DNA: TGTGCCAGCAGCCCCCCCAGGGGGCGCGGGGATGAGCAGTTCTTC. Its translation: CASSPPRGRGDEQFF.